A selection of T cell receptor beta chains follows, all from one sample in a study of blood T cell repertoires in COVID-19. Assay: immunoSEQ multiplex PCR; the TCRdb copy retains only in-frame clones and omits some. The sample consists of 100,000 to 150,000 clones, roughly 91% of them appearing once. Sequences were obtained from peripheral blood. The receptors stem from a man in his 60s with COVID-19, enrolled during active disease. Both conserved end residues are part of each CDR3. The order of the fields is V gene, J gene, clone size, D gene, CDR3 DNA, CDR3 protein. D genes are given only for firm matches. The size of a clone is reported for some rows only, either as once, few or many, or as a class for expanded clones.

>TRBV7-6|TRBJ2-7|.|TRBD1
TGTGCCAGCAGCGGGCCGGGACAGAGGAACGAGCAGTACTTC
CASSGPGQRNEQYF
>TRBV28|TRBJ1-2|.|TRBD1
TGTGCCAGCAGTCTGACAGGGGCTAACTATGGCTACACCTTC
CASSLTGANYGYTF
>TRBV24-1|TRBJ2-7|.|TRBD1
TGTGCCACCAGTGACTCCGGGACAGGGCGTTCCTACGAGCAGTACTTC
CATSDSGTGRSYEQYF
>TRBV19|TRBJ1-2|few|.
TGTGCCAGTAGTGGCCTTAACTATGGCTACACCTTC
CASSGLNYGYTF
>TRBV11-2|TRBJ1-6|.|.
TGTGCCAGCAGCCCTCGGCCAGGGCCCTTCGCCCTCCACTTT
CASSPRPGPFALHF
>TRBV27|TRBJ1-2|.|.
TGTGCCAGCACCAGTTTAGGGCCCGACAGATACTATGGCTACACCTTC
CASTSLGPDRYYGYTF
>TRBV29-1|TRBJ1-1|.|TRBD1
TGCAGCGGCGGGACAGAGACTGAAGCTTTCTTT
CSGGTETEAFF
>TRBV6-6|TRBJ1-1|.|.
TGTGCCAGCAGTCACAACCCAGGGAACACTGAAGCTTTCTTT
CASSHNPGNTEAFF
>TRBV7-2|TRBJ2-7|once|.
TGTGCCAGCACCTTAAGTCGTGGGGGGTACGAGCAGTACTTC
CASTLSRGGYEQYF
>TRBV18|TRBJ2-5|.|TRBD2
TGTGCCAGCTCACCCGGTCTAGCGGGAGAGACCCAGTACTTC
CASSPGLAGETQYF
>TRBV7-2|TRBJ1-2|few|TRBD1
TGTGCCAGCAGCTACACCGGGACAGGGGGTCGAGGCTACACCTTC
CASSYTGTGGRGYTF
>TRBV30|TRBJ1-6|.|TRBD1
TGTGCCTGGAGTGTACAGGGGGCGGCTTCACCCCTCCACTTT
CAWSVQGAASPLHF
>TRBV7-6|TRBJ2-7|.|.
TGTGCCAGCAGCTTAGTTTCAGGTTTTTCCTACGAGCAGTACTTC
CASSLVSGFSYEQYF
>TRBV4-3|TRBJ2-6|.|.
TGCGCCAGCAGCCAAGCAGGGACTGGGGCCAACGTCCTGACTTTC
CASSQAGTGANVLTF
>TRBV7-2|TRBJ1-1|.|.
TGTGCCAGCAGCTCGTACAGTAGCACTGAAGCTTTCTTT
CASSSYSSTEAFF
>TRBV4-2|TRBJ2-2|.|.
TGTGCCAGCAGCCAAGATCGAAGAGAGGGCGGGGAGCTGTTTTTT
CASSQDRREGGELFF
>TRBV7-9|TRBJ1-2|.|.
TGTGCCAGCAGCTTAGGACCCCGGGGGGCCTATGGCTACACCTTC
CASSLGPRGAYGYTF
>TRBV10-1|TRBJ2-5|.|.
TGCGCCAGCAGTGCCACCGCAGGCGAGACCCAGTACTTC
CASSATAGETQYF
>TRBV6-2/TRBV6-3|TRBJ1-1|.|.
TGTGCCAGCAGCCCAAAGGGAGGGGGACGCAGGAACACTGAAGCTTTCTTT
CASSPKGGGRRNTEAFF
>TRBV18|TRBJ2-5|.|.
TGTGCCAGCTCACCACAAGCTAGTTCTCGGACTTCGCAAGAGACCCAGTACTTC
CASSPQASSRTSQETQYF
>TRBV6-8|TRBJ1-2|.|.
TGTGCCAGCCGAAGGGGATTGATTGATGGCTACACCTTC
CASRRGLIDGYTF
>TRBV5-1|TRBJ1-6|.|.
TGCGCCAGCAGCTCGGCAGGGGCGAATTCACCCCTCCACTTT
CASSSAGANSPLHF
>TRBV19|TRBJ2-5|.|.
TGTGCCAGTAGCCTAGACAGTCACCAAGAGACCCAGTACTTC
CASSLDSHQETQYF
>TRBV12-5|TRBJ1-1|once|.
TGTGCTAGTGGCCCAACCCGGGACATTAAAAATGAAGCTTTCTTT
CASGPTRDIKNEAFF
>TRBV5-4|TRBJ1-2|.|.
TGTGCCAGCAGCCCGGGGGTTTATGGCTACACCTTC
CASSPGVYGYTF
>TRBV7-2|TRBJ2-7|.|TRBD2
TGTGCCAGCGCCTCAAGCGGGGGGGCCGGAGAGCAGTACTTC
CASASSGGAGEQYF
>TRBV3-1/TRBV3-2|TRBJ1-5|.|.
TGTGCCAGCAGCCAAGATCGGGGGAACAATCAGCCCCAGCATTTT
CASSQDRGNNQPQHF
>TRBV19|TRBJ2-1|.|TRBD1
TGTGCCAGTAGCGAGGGACAGCCTTACAATGAGCAGTTCTTC
CASSEGQPYNEQFF
>TRBV7-3|TRBJ2-2|few|TRBD1
TGTGCCAGCAGCCCCACAGGGGGCACCGGGGAGCTGTTTTTT
CASSPTGGTGELFF
>TRBV9|TRBJ2-3|.|.
TGTGCCAGCAGCCGCGCCGTTGATACGCAGTATTTT
CASSRAVDTQYF
>TRBV18|TRBJ1-4|.|.
TGTGCCAGCTCACTGGAGTCGGGGGCTAATGAAAAACTGTTTTTT
CASSLESGANEKLFF
>TRBV11-2|TRBJ2-6|.|.
TGTGCCAGCAGCTACAGCTCTGGGGCCAACGTCCTGACTTTC
CASSYSSGANVLTF
>TRBV4-1|TRBJ2-4|.|TRBD2
TGCGCCAGCAGCCAAGATTCCCAAGCGGGGGCCATCACAACGAAAAACATTCAGTACTTC
CASSQDSQAGAITTKNIQYF
>TRBV7-2|TRBJ2-1|.|.
TGTGCCAGCAGCGCCGGCCGGGTGAAGCAGTTCTTC
CASSAGRVKQFF
>TRBV28|TRBJ1-1|.|.
TGTGCCAGCAGTTTAGTTAGAATGAACACTGAAGCTTTCTTT
CASSLVRMNTEAFF
>TRBV3-1/TRBV3-2|TRBJ1-1|.|.
TGTGCCAGCAGCCGAGTAACAGGGTTTAAAACTGAAGCTTTCTTT
CASSRVTGFKTEAFF
>TRBV7-3|TRBJ2-3|.|TRBD2
TGTGCCAGCAGCTTACGTCCAGCGGGGGGGCCCGATACGCAGTATTTT
CASSLRPAGGPDTQYF
>TRBV27|TRBJ2-7|.|.
TGTGCCAGCAGAAATACAGGGTTCTACGAGCAGTACTTC
CASRNTGFYEQYF
>TRBV19|TRBJ2-2|.|.
TGTGCCAGTAAACCAACTTCCTCAGGGACCGGGGAGCTGTTTTTT
CASKPTSSGTGELFF
>TRBV9|TRBJ1-4|.|.
TGTGCCAGCAGCGTAGGCCTCAGGAGGACTAATGAAAAACTGTTTTTT
CASSVGLRRTNEKLFF
>TRBV19|TRBJ1-1|.|.
TGTGCCAGTAGTCCACAGGGAGGGGAGACTGAAGCTTTCTTT
CASSPQGGETEAFF
>TRBV30|TRBJ2-7|.|.
TGTGCCTGGAGTTCAGGGTCCTACGAGCAGTACTTC
CAWSSGSYEQYF
>TRBV24-1|TRBJ2-3|.|TRBD2
TGTGCCACCAGTGAAAGTAGCGGGGGGGCCCCAGATACGCAGTATTTT
CATSESSGGAPDTQYF
>TRBV4-1|TRBJ1-4|.|.
TGCGCCTCTACCGAAGGGACACGGTATGAAAAACTGTTTTTT
CASTEGTRYEKLFF
>TRBV27|TRBJ2-1|.|TRBD1
TGTGCCAGCAGTTCGGGACAGGGGGCGTACAATGAGCAGTTCTTC
CASSSGQGAYNEQFF